This T cell receptor (beta chain) was sequenced in a study of glioma-infiltrating T cells after dendritic cell vaccination. Losses at the gene ends were 4 bases for V and 4 bases for J; bases not matched to a gene: 5. This CDR3 comprises 14 residues. From germline, CDR1 is SGHNT and CDR2 YYREEE (reference sequence). Described time point: after dendritic cell vaccination, including at tumor progression/relapse. No glioblastoma patient carried an isocitrate dehydrogenase mutation. The PCR used 60 V beta and 13 J beta primers. Sequencing used immunoSEQ multiplex PCR; TCRdb keeps in-frame clones, though not all of them. Found here are tens of thousands of clones, around 83% of them singletons; the top ten hold less than 7.5%.

The chain uses TRBV5-4 and TRBJ1-1; 9 bases are shared with TRBD1. The sequence came from a human donor with glioblastoma. This material consisted of blood, taken after dendritic cell vaccination. In DNA, the CDR3 is TGTGCCAGCAGCCCGGGACAGGGTAGCACTGAAGCTTTCTTT. This translates into CASSPGQGSTEAFF.